The rows below give T cell receptor beta chains drawn from one sample of a study of long-term antiretroviral therapy in people with HIV. Sequenced by immunoSEQ multiplex PCR; TCRdb stores in-frame clones only, minus some. The sample holds tens of thousands of clones, approximately 90% seen once. Sequences were derived from unsorted PBMCs, sampled just over 2.6 years after starting antiretroviral therapy. Source of these receptors: a man aged 40-50 years with HIV. CDR3s include the opening cysteine and the closing phenylalanine or tryptophan. D genes are given only for firm matches. The size of a clone is reported for some rows only, either as once, few or many, or as a class for expanded clones.

-	TRBV28	-	TRBJ2-7	CASSLVSYEQYF	TGTGCCAGCAGTTTAGTCTCCTACGAGCAGTACTTC
-	TRBV4-1	-	TRBJ1-1	CASSQVSGRNTEAFF	TGCGCCAGCAGCCAAGTTTCGGGGCGGAACACTGAAGCTTTCTTT
-	TRBV28	once	TRBJ2-7	CASSSGQTEILGYEQYF	TGTGCCAGCAGTTCAGGCCAGACAGAAATATTAGGTTACGAGCAGTACTTC
-	TRBV6-6	-	TRBJ2-7	CASSLVGFDEQYF	TGTGCCAGCAGTTTGGTGGGGTTTGACGAGCAGTACTTC
TRBD2	TRBV28	-	TRBJ2-3	CASSLTGGAGIDTQYF	TGTGCCAGCAGTTTAACGGGAGGAGCGGGAATAGATACGCAGTATTTT
TRBD2	TRBV15	-	TRBJ2-4	CATSKDFSGRASKNIQYF	TGTGCCACCAGCAAAGATTTTAGCGGGAGGGCCTCCAAAAACATTCAGTACTTC
-	TRBV6-5	-	TRBJ1-2	CASSGGGYGYTF	TGTGCCAGCAGTGGGGGAGGCTATGGCTACACCTTC
TRBD1	TRBV7-2	-	TRBJ2-1	CASSLARGQTDEQFF	TGTGCCAGCAGCTTAGCACGGGGACAGACAGATGAGCAGTTCTTC
TRBD1	TRBV7-9	-	TRBJ1-2	CASSLLWETGGPYGYTF	TGTGCCAGCAGCTTATTGTGGGAGACAGGGGGCCCCTATGGCTACACCTTC
TRBD1	TRBV4-3	once	TRBJ2-5	CASSQDWTGEETQYF	TGCGCCAGCAGCCAAGATTGGACAGGGGAAGAGACCCAGTACTTC
-	TRBV28	-	TRBJ2-7	CASKTGITYEQYF	TGTGCCAGCAAAACGGGTATAACCTACGAGCAGTACTTC
-	TRBV28	-	TRBJ1-5	CASSLIDNQPQHF	TGTGCCAGCAGTTTAATTGACAATCAGCCCCAGCATTTT
-	TRBV28	once	TRBJ1-4	CASSFKGINEKLFF	TGTGCCAGCAGTTTCAAGGGAATCAATGAAAAACTGTTTTTT
-	TRBV4-3	-	TRBJ1-1	CASSQDSGVRGTEAFF	TGCGCCAGCAGCCAAGACTCGGGGGTTAGGGGGACTGAAGCTTTCTTT
TRBD2	TRBV27	-	TRBJ2-5	CASSSSSSGQRTQYF	TGTGCCAGCAGTTCCTCCTCTAGCGGCCAGAGGACCCAGTACTTC
TRBD1	TRBV15	-	TRBJ2-2	CATSRGQGATGELFF	TGTGCCACCAGCAGAGGACAGGGGGCTACCGGGGAGCTGTTTTTT
TRBD1	TRBV27	-	TRBJ2-7	CASSFGLGQYYEQYF	TGTGCCAGCAGTTTCGGCCTGGGACAGTACTACGAGCAGTACTTC
TRBD1	TRBV18	-	TRBJ1-5	CASSPGQGRNQPQHF	TGTGCCAGCTCACCAGGACAGGGGCGTAATCAGCCCCAGCATTTT
-	TRBV4-1	-	TRBJ1-2	CASSLGTLNYGYTF	TGCGCCAGCAGCCTAGGAACCTTAAACTATGGCTACACCTTC
TRBD1	TRBV28	once	TRBJ2-7	CASSEGQGYDEQYF	TGTGCCAGCAGTGAGGGACAGGGTTACGACGAGCAGTACTTC
TRBD1	TRBV2	-	TRBJ2-7	CASSGTGDYEQYF	TGTGCCAGCTCCGGGACAGGGGACTACGAGCAGTACTTC
TRBD1	TRBV19	-	TRBJ1-2	CASRAGQGSGGYTF	TGTGCCAGTAGGGCGGGACAGGGATCAGGAGGCTACACCTTC
-	TRBV2	-	TRBJ2-4	CASSENWGSENIQYF	TGTGCCAGCAGTGAAAATTGGGGGTCTGAAAACATTCAGTACTTC
-	TRBV11-1	-	TRBJ2-5	CASSFTGLETQYF	TGTGCCAGCAGTTTTACAGGGTTGGAGACCCAGTACTTC
-	TRBV5-1	-	TRBJ1-1	CASSLGYRSRNTEAFF	TGCGCCAGCAGCCTGGGGTATCGGAGTAGGAACACTGAAGCTTTCTTT
-	TRBV6-4	-	TRBJ1-1	CASSDTVPGGVKAEAFF	TGTGCCAGCAGTGACACCGTCCCGGGGGGGGTAAAGGCTGAAGCTTTCTTT
-	TRBV28	-	TRBJ2-3	CASSSPSGSGSDTQYF	TGTGCCAGCAGTTCTCCCTCCGGGAGTGGGTCAGATACGCAGTATTTT
-	TRBV9	-	TRBJ2-5	CASSVGTETQYF	TGTGCCAGCAGCGTAGGAACAGAGACCCAGTACTTC
TRBD1	TRBV28	-	TRBJ2-7	CASSLLPGTGLYEQYF	TGTGCCAGCAGTTTGCTCCCAGGGACAGGGCTCTACGAGCAGTACTTC
TRBD2	TRBV30	-	TRBJ2-6	CAWTLAESFSGANVLTF	TGTGCCTGGACTCTAGCGGAGTCTTTCTCTGGGGCCAACGTCCTGACTTTC
TRBD2	TRBV4-1	-	TRBJ2-1	CASSQLGTSKDEQFF	TGCGCCAGCAGCCAACTCGGGACTAGCAAGGATGAGCAGTTCTTC
-	TRBV7-3	-	TRBJ1-1	CASSFGDGSRAFF	TGTGCCAGCAGCTTCGGGGACGGGTCGAGGGCTTTCTTT
-	TRBV6-5	-	TRBJ1-2	CASSYSRVYGYTF	TGTGCCAGCAGTTACTCGAGGGTCTATGGCTACACCTTC
TRBD2	TRBV6-1	-	TRBJ2-7	CASILAGRYEQYF	TGTGCCAGCATCCTAGCGGGGCGGTACGAGCAGTACTTC
-	TRBV5-4	-	TRBJ2-1	CASSFSSDSYNEQFF	TGTGCCAGCAGCTTCAGCTCCGACTCCTACAATGAGCAGTTCTTC
-	TRBV6-5	few	TRBJ2-1	CASSYRQSSYNEQFF	TGTGCCAGCAGTTACAGGCAGAGCTCCTACAATGAGCAGTTCTTC
TRBD1	TRBV4-3	-	TRBJ2-3	CASSQAHRGRTDTQYF	TGCGCCAGCAGCCAGGCCCACAGGGGACGCACAGATACGCAGTATTTT
TRBD2	TRBV7-8	-	TRBJ2-7	CASSLSILAAGYYEQYF	TGTGCCAGCAGCTTATCAATCCTAGCGGCGGGGTACTACGAGCAGTACTTC
TRBD1	TRBV4-1	-	TRBJ1-2	CASSLGTGNYGYTF	TGCGCCAGCAGCCTCGGGACAGGTAACTATGGCTACACCTTC
-	TRBV5-4	-	TRBJ1-1	CASSPGLLNTEAFF	TGTGCCAGCAGCCCGGGACTGCTGAACACTGAAGCTTTCTTT
-	TRBV7-2	-	TRBJ1-6	CASSSGQLYNSPLHF	TGTGCCAGCAGCTCTGGACAGCTTTATAATTCACCCCTCCACTTT
TRBD1	TRBV28	-	TRBJ2-7	CASSFGQAYEQYF	TGTGCCAGCAGTTTCGGACAGGCCTACGAGCAGTACTTC
-	TRBV7-9	-	TRBJ1-2	CASSLGRDPGRENYGYTF	TGTGCCAGCAGCTTAGGACGGGACCCCGGGCGGGAAAACTATGGCTACACCTTC
-	TRBV19	once	TRBJ1-1	CASSMAGDSEAFF	TGTGCCAGTAGTATGGCAGGGGACTCTGAAGCTTTCTTT
TRBD2	TRBV5-1	-	TRBJ2-5	CASSLDSGRAGETQYF	TGCGCCAGCAGCTTGGATAGCGGGAGGGCCGGGGAGACCCAGTACTTC
TRBD2	TRBV27	-	TRBJ2-7	CASSRGVFYEQYF	TGTGCCAGCAGCCGGGGGGTTTTCTACGAGCAGTACTTC
TRBD2	TRBV5-6	once	TRBJ2-2	CASSLGLAGFTGELFF	TGTGCCAGCAGCTTGGGGCTAGCGGGTTTCACCGGGGAGCTGTTTTTT
-	TRBV5-1	few	TRBJ1-1	CASTRDTEAFF	TGCGCCAGCACTAGGGACACTGAAGCTTTCTTT
-	TRBV18	once	TRBJ2-5	CASSPLSGVEETQYF	TGTGCCAGCTCACCCCTGTCGGGAGTGGAAGAGACCCAGTACTTC
-	TRBV2	few	TRBJ1-5	CASRGGNQPQHF	TGTGCCAGCAGGGGCGGCAATCAGCCCCAGCATTTT
-	TRBV4-2	-	TRBJ2-3	CASSPLTGGTQYF	TGTGCCAGCAGCCCCCTGACTGGCGGCACGCAGTATTTT
TRBD2	TRBV11-2	-	TRBJ2-2	CASRPRLAGDTGELFF	TGTGCCAGCAGACCCCGACTAGCGGGAGACACCGGGGAGCTGTTTTTT
-	TRBV28	-	TRBJ2-3	CASTDASRTDTQYF	TGTGCCAGCACGGACGCTAGCAGGACAGATACGCAGTATTTT
-	TRBV10-3	-	TRBJ2-7	CAILAAGSYGEQYF	TGTGCCATCCTCGCTGCCGGTTCCTACGGGGAGCAGTACTTC
-	TRBV19	-	TRBJ2-5	CASSSLGQETQYF	TGTGCCAGTAGTAGCCTCGGGCAAGAGACCCAGTACTTC
-	TRBV6-4	-	TRBJ2-1	CASSDSASSNEQFF	TGTGCCAGCAGTGACTCTGCTAGCTCCAATGAGCAGTTCTTC
TRBD1	TRBV6-5	-	TRBJ1-5	CASTPGQGNQPQHF	TGTGCCAGCACCCCAGGACAGGGCAATCAGCCCCAGCATTTT
TRBD1	TRBV27	-	TRBJ2-7	CASSLGQGANEQYF	TGTGCCAGCAGTTTGGGACAGGGGGCGAACGAGCAGTACTTC